What follows describes a single T cell receptor beta chain. CDR1 WNHNN and CDR2 SYGVQD come from the germline V gene (reference sequence). This CDR3 contains 13 residues. The ends lost 5 bases at V and 9 bases at J; junction bases unmatched: 7. The data derive from a study of blood T cell repertoires in COVID-19. The wider study: The analysed material was cDNA or gDNA that came from T cells, B-cell-depleted T cells, or PBMCs.

TCRdb's table, derived via immunoSEQ multiplex PCR, lists solely in-frame clones and lacks some. Among some 250,000 clones listed, around 88% were seen once. The sequenced sample was peripheral blood. The sequence derives from a man aged 40-49 years with active or convalescent COVID-19. V and J are TRBV10-1 and TRBJ2-1; TRBD1 matches 7 bases. Here the CDR3 reads CASSQGVSSEQFF. The CDR3 nucleotides read TGCGCCAGCAGTCAGGGGGTTTCCAGTGAGCAGTTCTTC.